What follows are 11 T cell receptor beta chains derived from one specimen sequenced in a study of T cell responses to AZD1222 COVID-19 vaccine (dated by TCRdb to about 2021). The library was built by means of the immunoSEQ multiplex PCR assay. TCRdb obtained this table from immuneACCESS and retained in-frame rearrangements with V and J assigned. These tables miss some clones; where compared with another copy, unresolved V genes account for less than half of the shortfall, and the remainder is unexplained. Within this sample are tens of thousands of clones, with about three quarters of them counted one time only. Under 7.5% of the sample belongs to the ten largest clones. The time point label corresponds to: baseline before first vaccination. Sample: peripheral blood, taken on day 0 of AZD1222 vaccination. These receptors were taken from an adult in good health.

The gene calls are TRBV28 and TRBJ1-2, with 7 bases identical to TRBD1. The J segment lost 6 bases and the V segment lost 6 bases, leaving 7 bases of the junction unmatched. CDR3 length: 13 residues. CDR1 and CDR2 (germline): MDHEN, SYDVKM. The CDR3 spells CASRSGTANGYTF. The CDR3 region has the DNA TGTGCCAGCAGATCCGGGACAGCAAATGGCTACACCTTC.

The chain has TRBV5-1 and TRBJ1-2, with unresolved D. CDR3 length: 14 residues. The V gene's germline CDR1 is SGHRS and CDR2 YFSETQ. V lost 0 bases and J lost 5, with 11 bases in between. In DNA form, the CDR3 reads TGCGCCAGCAGCTTGGCCGGCTCTGGGTATGGCTACACCTTC. As protein: CASSLAGSGYGYTF. Looking up the rest from reference TRBV5-1 and TRBJ1-2 gives the full variable domain: KAGVTQTPRYLIKTRGQQVTLSCSPISGHRSVSWYQQTPGQGLQFLFEYFSETQRNKGNFPGRFSGRQFSNSRSEMNVSTLELGDSALYLCASSLAGSGYGYTFGSGTRLTVV.

V and J are TRBV7-9 and TRBJ2-5, with D possibly called TRBD1 or TRBD2 (5 bases each). This CDR3 is 13 amino acids long. Germline-derived CDR1 and CDR2 are SEHNR and FQNEAQ (reference sequence). Trimming stripped 3 bases from V and 2 bases from J, with 7 bases between. The CDR3 is CASSLRGQETQYF. CDR3 DNA sequence: TGTGCCAGCAGCTTGAGGGGACAAGAGACCCAGTACTTC.

The chain joins TRBV5-1 to TRBJ2-3; D may correspond to TRBD1 or TRBD2 (5 bases each). In germline, CDR1 is SGHRS, CDR2 YFSETQ. The CDR3 loop spans 16 amino acids. The germline V and J ends were trimmed by 4 bases and 0 bases, with 15 bases remaining between them. The chain's CDR3 is CASSPGRDHSTDTQYF. The CDR3 DNA reads as TGCGCCAGCAGCCCCGGCAGGGACCATAGCACAGATACGCAGTATTTT.

This clone has just one count. The chain uses TRBV27 and TRBJ2-1; D is possibly TRBD1 or TRBD2 (5 bases each). Trimming took 6 bases from V and 14 from J, leaving 23 bases between them. This CDR3 has 14 residues. CDR1 MNHEY and CDR2 SMNVEV come from the germline V gene (reference sequence). CDR3 in amino acids: CASSQHHPGRSEFF. CDR3 coding DNA: TGTGCCAGCAGCCAACATCATCCGGGACGGTCTGAGTTCTTC.

There are a few counts of this clone. V gene TRBV5-5 combines with J gene TRBJ2-6; 10 nucleotides agree with TRBD1. The CDR3 runs 17 residues. V shed 0 bases, J shed 4 bases, and the junction held 4 bases outside the gene matches. The germline V gene encodes CDR1 SGHKS and CDR2 YYEKEE (reference sequence). The CDR3 sequence: CASSLAGTGAGANVLTF. For the CDR3, the DNA is TGTGCCAGCAGCTTGGCCGGGACAGGGGCCGGGGCCAACGTCCTGACTTTC.

CDR3 loop: CASSLGGGYTF. As DNA, the CDR3 is TGTGCCAGCAGTCTAGGGGGGGGCTACACCTTC. V and J are TRBV7-2 and TRBJ1-2; TRBD1 might be the D (6 bases). The V and J ends lost 6 bases and 8 bases respectively, with 10 bases between them. Germline CDR1 SGHTA, CDR2 FQGNSA. The CDR3 is 11 residues long.

The chain links TRBV2 to TRBJ1-1; 7 positions agree with TRBD1. From germline, CDR1 is SNHLY and CDR2 FYNNEI. Unmatched junction bases numbered 2, after V lost 6 bases and J lost 4 bases. This CDR3 contains 12 residues. CDR3: CASSTGVTEAFF. The CDR3 region has the DNA TGTGCCAGCAGCACAGGGGTCACTGAAGCTTTCTTT.

The rearrangement uses TRBV5-1 and TRBJ2-1; maybe TRBD1 (5 bases). The CDR3 covers 15 residues. CDR1 is SGHRS, CDR2 YFSETQ, per germline. V lost 6 bases and J lost 7, with 20 bases in between. CDR3 sequence: CASNLGQGAENEQFF. Here the CDR3 DNA reads TGCGCCAGCAACCTGGGGCAGGGCGCCGAAAATGAGCAGTTCTTC.

This rearrangement joins TRBV12-5 to TRBJ1-1, with D possibly TRBD1 on 5 matching bases. V dropped 5 bases and J dropped 2 bases, with 12 bases sitting between them. The CDR3 consists of 14 residues. Germline assignment: CDR1 LGHNT and CDR2 FRNRAP. In nucleotides, the CDR3 is TGTGCTAGTGGTCACGGGGGGTATAACACTGAAGCTTTCTTT. Translated, it gives CASGHGGYNTEAFF.

This clone was seen ten or more times. V is TRBV28 and J is TRBJ1-5; TRBD1 matches 7 bases. The CDR3 extends over 14 amino acids. CDR1 MDHEN and CDR2 SYDVKM come from the germline V gene. V shed 6 bases, J shed 2 bases, and the junction held 4 bases outside the gene matches. The CDR3 DNA reads as TGTGCCAGCAGGGAGGGGGCAGGCAATCAGCCCCAGCATTTT. This translates into CASREGAGNQPQHF.